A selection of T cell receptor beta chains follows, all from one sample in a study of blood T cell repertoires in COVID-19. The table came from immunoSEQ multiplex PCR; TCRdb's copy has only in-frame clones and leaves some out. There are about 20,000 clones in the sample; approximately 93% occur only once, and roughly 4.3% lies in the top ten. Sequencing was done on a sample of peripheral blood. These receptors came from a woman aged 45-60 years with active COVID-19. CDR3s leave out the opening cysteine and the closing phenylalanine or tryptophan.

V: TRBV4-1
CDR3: ASSQDSLDNEQF

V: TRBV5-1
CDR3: ASSSQGNTEAF

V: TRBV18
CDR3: ASSPSVPPDTQY

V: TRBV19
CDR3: ASSITSGATGELF

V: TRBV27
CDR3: ASSSRISGSYTGELF

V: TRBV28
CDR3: ASSFIGQVSYEQY

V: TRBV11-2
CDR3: ASSQGGQYQPQH

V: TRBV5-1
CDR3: ASSPGTVVQEQY

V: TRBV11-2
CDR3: ASSFWQGVSYEQY

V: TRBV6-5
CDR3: ASTDRGLLDTEAF

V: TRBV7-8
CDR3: ASSSLDRVKPQH

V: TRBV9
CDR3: ASSVGSSGGELF

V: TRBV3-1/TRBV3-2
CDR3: ASSLSSGRRETQY

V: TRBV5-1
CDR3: ASSLGGFGSYEQY

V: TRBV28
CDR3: ASSPSYSGRDETQY

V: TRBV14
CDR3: ASSQAYEQY

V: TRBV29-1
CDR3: SVPGQGGEPQH

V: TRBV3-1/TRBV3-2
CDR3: ASSQGQRNEKLF

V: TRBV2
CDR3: ASGRGTEAF

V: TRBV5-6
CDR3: ASSPRLAGAYNEQF

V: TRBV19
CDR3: ASSPDRGLINEQF

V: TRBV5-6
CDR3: ASSLGWQTHQPQH

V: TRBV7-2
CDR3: ASSLPSYAGQA

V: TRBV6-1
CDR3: ASSEGSGPSTDTQY

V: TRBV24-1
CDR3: ATSIGLAGVYEQF

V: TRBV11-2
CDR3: ASSSPSSGTVDTQY